This T cell receptor (beta chain) was captured by sequencing in a study of T cells in Graves' hyperthyroidism and ophthalmopathy. Amplification of TCR beta CDR3 regions was performed using RNA transcripts as template. HTBI primers drove first-round RT-PCR of the TCR CDR3. A single record per CDR3 protein comes from TCRdb applying MiXCR to the multiplex PCR reads. The data contain about 360,000 distinct CDR3 sequences, around 14% of them singletons. This clonotype has at least ten counts. Its antigen remains unidentified. The CDR3 covers 14 residues. With V trimmed by 5 bases and J by 7 bases, 10 bases remained unmatched. PBMCs came from 9 to 10 ml fresh peripheral blood. Whole-study findings and limits: A model of 13 V-J features distinguished ophthalmopathy from stable hyperthyroidism.

The sequenced sample consisted of blood. This clonotype was obtained from a woman aged 18-29 years with Graves' hyperthyroidism. The J gene is TRBJ1-2, the V gene TRBV12-3 or TRBV12-4; TRBD1 matches 7 bases. The CDR3 DNA sequence: TGTGCCAGCAGTCTCCTTCGGACAGGTGGTGGCTACACCTTC. Translated, it gives CASSLLRTGGGYTF.